A selection of T cell receptor beta chains follows, all from one sample in a study of blood T cells in healthy people across ages. In TCRdb, the 5' RACE reads were re-called with MiXCR into one record per CDR3 protein. The repertoire holds 540,000 or so distinct CDR3 sequences, with 27% as singletons. Material: blood. These receptors were obtained from a woman in her 70s in good health. Both conserved end residues are part of each CDR3. A D gene is named only where the DNA matches it firmly. Some rows have no size entry. The others give once, few or many, or a class for an expanded clone.

d_gene: NA; v_gene: TRBV7-2; j_gene: TRBJ2-5; len: 14; abundance: NA; CDR3aa: CASSSQGTGETQYF; CDR3nt: TGTGCCAGCAGTTCGCAGGGTACGGGGGAGACCCAGTACTTC
d_gene: NA; v_gene: TRBV20-1; j_gene: TRBJ2-5; len: 12; abundance: NA; CDR3aa: CSARTEKETQYF; CDR3nt: TGCAGTGCTAGAACGGAAAAAGAGACCCAGTACTTC
d_gene: TRBD1; v_gene: TRBV2; j_gene: TRBJ2-5; len: 14; abundance: NA; CDR3aa: CASRWDRTQETQYF; CDR3nt: TGTGCCAGCAGATGGGACAGGACACAAGAGACCCAGTACTTC
d_gene: TRBD1; v_gene: TRBV28; j_gene: TRBJ2-2; len: 16; abundance: few; CDR3aa: CASSSSSTGAGGELFF; CDR3nt: TGTGCCAGCAGTTCATCATCGACAGGGGCGGGCGGGGAGCTGTTTTTT
d_gene: TRBD2; v_gene: TRBV4-3; j_gene: TRBJ2-1; len: 18; abundance: NA; CDR3aa: CASSQDGLAGSSYNEQFF; CDR3nt: TGCGCCAGCAGCCAAGATGGGCTAGCGGGCAGCTCCTACAATGAGCAGTTCTTC
d_gene: NA; v_gene: TRBV7-2; j_gene: TRBJ2-3; len: 16; abundance: NA; CDR3aa: CASSLASRTSTDTQYF; CDR3nt: TGTGCCAGCAGCTTGGCTAGCAGAACTAGCACAGATACGCAGTATTTT
d_gene: TRBD2; v_gene: TRBV4-3; j_gene: TRBJ2-2; len: 16; abundance: NA; CDR3aa: CASSRGLAKGTGELFF; CDR3nt: TGCGCCAGCAGCCGAGGACTAGCAAAGGGCACCGGGGAGCTGTTTTTT
d_gene: TRBD1; v_gene: TRBV9; j_gene: TRBJ2-1; len: 15; abundance: few; CDR3aa: CASSDKGQGSNEQFF; CDR3nt: TGTGCCAGCAGCGACAAAGGACAGGGGAGCAATGAGCAGTTCTTC
d_gene: NA; v_gene: TRBV10-3; j_gene: TRBJ2-2; len: 13; abundance: NA; CDR3aa: CAISESSTGELFF; CDR3nt: TGTGCCATCAGTGAATCCAGCACCGGGGAGCTGTTTTTT
d_gene: TRBD2; v_gene: TRBV10-3; j_gene: TRBJ2-5; len: 16; abundance: NA; CDR3aa: CAISAAGLAGEGEQYF; CDR3nt: TGTGCCATCAGTGCCGCGGGACTAGCGGGAGAGGGTGAGCAGTACTTC
d_gene: TRBD2; v_gene: TRBV20-1; j_gene: TRBJ2-3; len: 11; abundance: few; CDR3aa: CSAPLADTQYF; CDR3nt: TGCAGTGCGCCACTAGCGGATACGCAGTATTTT
d_gene: NA; v_gene: TRBV5-1; j_gene: TRBJ2-5; len: 15; abundance: NA; CDR3aa: CASSLERAWRETQYF; CDR3nt: TGCGCCAGCAGCTTGGAACGGGCTTGGCGAGAGACCCAGTACTTC
d_gene: TRBD2; v_gene: TRBV12-3/TRBV12-4; j_gene: TRBJ2-7; len: 14; abundance: few; CDR3aa: CASRRAGSPYEQYF; CDR3nt: TGTGCCAGCAGACGAGCGGGGTCCCCCTACGAGCAGTACTTC
d_gene: TRBD2; v_gene: TRBV20-1; j_gene: TRBJ2-3; len: 16; abundance: NA; CDR3aa: CSARDYRGGRPDTQYF; CDR3nt: TGCAGTGCTAGAGATTATCGGGGGGGACGACCAGATACGCAGTATTTT
d_gene: TRBD2; v_gene: TRBV7-6; j_gene: TRBJ2-2; len: 16; abundance: few; CDR3aa: CASSSAGGPSTGELFF; CDR3nt: TGTGCCAGCAGCTCCGCGGGGGGGCCTTCCACCGGGGAGCTGTTTTTT
d_gene: NA; v_gene: TRBV5-1; j_gene: TRBJ2-2; len: 14; abundance: few; CDR3aa: CASSNKTSFGELFF; CDR3nt: TGCGCCAGCAGCAATAAAACTAGCTTCGGGGAGCTGTTTTTT
d_gene: NA; v_gene: TRBV3-1; j_gene: TRBJ1-5; len: 14; abundance: few; CDR3aa: CASSQGTANQPQHF; CDR3nt: TGTGCCAGCAGCCAAGGGACAGCCAATCAGCCCCAGCATTTT
d_gene: TRBD2; v_gene: TRBV25-1; j_gene: TRBJ2-5; len: 16; abundance: NA; CDR3aa: CASHSSGGGWQETQYF; CDR3nt: TGTGCCAGCCATTCCTCGGGAGGGGGATGGCAAGAGACCCAGTACTTC
d_gene: NA; v_gene: TRBV11-2; j_gene: TRBJ1-4; len: 17; abundance: NA; CDR3aa: CASSSRGPSFVYEKLFF; CDR3nt: TGTGCCAGCAGTTCCCGGGGCCCCTCCTTCGTGTACGAAAAACTGTTTTTT
d_gene: NA; v_gene: TRBV29-1; j_gene: TRBJ2-3; len: 13; abundance: many; CDR3aa: CSVVDRGHVPQYF; CDR3nt: TGCAGCGTTGTCGATAGGGGCCACGTTCCGCAGTATTTT
d_gene: NA; v_gene: TRBV6-2/TRBV6-3; j_gene: TRBJ1-2; len: 13; abundance: NA; CDR3aa: CASSYRRDIGYTF; CDR3nt: TGTGCCAGCAGTTACCGCAGGGATATTGGCTACACCTTC
d_gene: NA; v_gene: TRBV9; j_gene: TRBJ1-2; len: 15; abundance: NA; CDR3aa: CASSEEAQVGYGYTF; CDR3nt: TGTGCCAGCAGCGAGGAGGCTCAAGTCGGGTATGGCTACACCTTC
d_gene: NA; v_gene: TRBV11-2; j_gene: TRBJ2-1; len: 15; abundance: few; CDR3aa: CASSSPRGPIHEQFF; CDR3nt: TGTGCCAGCAGCTCCCCCCGAGGGCCGATACATGAGCAGTTCTTC
d_gene: NA; v_gene: TRBV18; j_gene: TRBJ1-4; len: 13; abundance: many; CDR3aa: CASSPATNEKLFF; CDR3nt: TGTGCCAGCTCACCAGCAACTAATGAAAAACTGTTTTTT
d_gene: NA; v_gene: TRBV7-2; j_gene: TRBJ2-3; len: 15; abundance: NA; CDR3aa: CASTLETWGTDTQYF; CDR3nt: TGTGCCAGCACCCTTGAAACCTGGGGCACAGATACGCAGTATTTT
d_gene: NA; v_gene: TRBV20-1; j_gene: TRBJ2-5; len: 13; abundance: NA; CDR3aa: CSAGDRTQETQYF; CDR3nt: TGCAGTGCTGGAGACAGGACCCAAGAGACCCAGTACTTC
d_gene: NA; v_gene: TRBV12-5; j_gene: TRBJ1-2; len: 12; abundance: NA; CDR3aa: CASAASNYGYTF; CDR3nt: TGTGCTAGTGCCGCCTCTAACTATGGCTACACCTTC
d_gene: TRBD1; v_gene: TRBV18; j_gene: TRBJ1-3; len: 14; abundance: many; CDR3aa: CASSPGTAGNTIYF; CDR3nt: TGTGCCAGCTCACCCGGGACAGCTGGAAACACCATATATTTT
d_gene: NA; v_gene: TRBV10-3; j_gene: TRBJ1-2; len: 13; abundance: NA; CDR3aa: CAISGATPEGYTF; CDR3nt: TGTGCCATCAGTGGGGCAACCCCGGAGGGCTACACCTTC
d_gene: TRBD2; v_gene: TRBV20-1; j_gene: TRBJ2-2; len: 17; abundance: NA; CDR3aa: CSAGRTSGGGGTGELFF; CDR3nt: TGCAGTGCTGGCCGGACTAGCGGGGGCGGCGGCACCGGGGAGCTGTTTTTT
d_gene: TRBD1; v_gene: TRBV20-1; j_gene: TRBJ1-2; len: 14; abundance: few; CDR3aa: CSAATGQGAYGYTF; CDR3nt: TGCAGTGCAGCCACGGGACAGGGGGCCTATGGCTACACCTTC
d_gene: NA; v_gene: TRBV11-3; j_gene: TRBJ2-3; len: 14; abundance: NA; CDR3aa: CASSTHSGADTQYF; CDR3nt: TGTGCCAGCAGCACGCATTCAGGGGCAGATACGCAGTATTTT
d_gene: NA; v_gene: TRBV20-1; j_gene: TRBJ1-2; len: 14; abundance: many; CDR3aa: CSARDQRTPYGYTF; CDR3nt: TGCAGTGCTAGAGATCAGAGGACACCCTATGGCTACACCTTC
d_gene: NA; v_gene: TRBV2; j_gene: TRBJ1-6; len: 15; abundance: few; CDR3aa: CASRFGAGMNSPLHF; CDR3nt: TGTGCCAGCAGGTTTGGGGCAGGGATGAACTCACCCCTCCACTTT
d_gene: NA; v_gene: TRBV5-1; j_gene: TRBJ2-1; len: 16; abundance: few; CDR3aa: CASSLVMSGVDNEQFF; CDR3nt: TGCGCCAGCAGCTTGGTTATGTCAGGGGTCGACAATGAGCAGTTCTTC
d_gene: NA; v_gene: TRBV7-7; j_gene: TRBJ2-5; len: 13; abundance: NA; CDR3aa: CASSPDMQETQYF; CDR3nt: TGTGCCAGCAGTCCCGACATGCAAGAGACCCAGTACTTC
d_gene: NA; v_gene: TRBV5-1; j_gene: TRBJ2-5; len: 17; abundance: few; CDR3aa: CASSSIPGTRGRETQYF; CDR3nt: TGCGCCAGCAGCAGCATCCCCGGGACAAGAGGACGAGAGACCCAGTACTTC
d_gene: NA; v_gene: TRBV4-1; j_gene: TRBJ1-2; len: 14; abundance: few; CDR3aa: CASQRGTRDYGYTF; CDR3nt: TGCGCCAGTCAAAGGGGGACCCGGGACTATGGCTACACCTTC
d_gene: NA; v_gene: TRBV25-1; j_gene: TRBJ2-1; len: 15; abundance: NA; CDR3aa: CASSEPGATYNEQFF; CDR3nt: TGTGCCAGCAGTGAACCGGGGGCAACCTACAATGAGCAGTTCTTC
d_gene: NA; v_gene: TRBV25-1; j_gene: TRBJ2-5; len: 15; abundance: NA; CDR3aa: CASNQGGRGLETQYF; CDR3nt: TGTGCCAGCAACCAGGGGGGGAGAGGGTTAGAGACCCAGTACTTC
d_gene: NA; v_gene: TRBV12-3/TRBV12-4; j_gene: TRBJ1-2; len: 15; abundance: NA; CDR3aa: CASSPSAKANYGYTF; CDR3nt: TGTGCCAGCAGTCCCTCGGCCAAAGCTAACTATGGCTACACCTTC
d_gene: TRBD2; v_gene: TRBV20-1; j_gene: TRBJ2-1; len: 15; abundance: few; CDR3aa: CSASFTSGNYNEQFF; CDR3nt: TGCAGTGCTAGTTTCACTAGCGGAAACTACAATGAGCAGTTCTTC
d_gene: NA; v_gene: TRBV4-1; j_gene: TRBJ2-7; len: 15; abundance: NA; CDR3aa: CASSPAFGGAYEQYF; CDR3nt: TGCGCCAGCAGCCCAGCCTTTGGGGGAGCTTACGAGCAGTACTTC
d_gene: NA; v_gene: TRBV19; j_gene: TRBJ1-5; len: 17; abundance: NA; CDR3aa: CASSIKGTFYSNQPQHF; CDR3nt: TGTGCCAGTAGTATTAAGGGAACCTTTTATAGCAATCAGCCCCAGCATTTT
d_gene: NA; v_gene: TRBV6-1; j_gene: TRBJ2-3; len: 17; abundance: NA; CDR3aa: CASRAPDSPSRTDTQYF; CDR3nt: TGTGCCAGCAGAGCCCCGGACTCCCCGTCGCGCACAGATACGCAGTATTTT
d_gene: TRBD1; v_gene: TRBV11-2; j_gene: TRBJ1-2; len: 13; abundance: few; CDR3aa: CASGLTGGDGYTF; CDR3nt: TGTGCCAGCGGACTAACAGGGGGCGATGGCTACACCTTC